One T cell receptor beta chain is described in this entry. The target antigen is unknown. These data come from a study of human T cells and chemical hapten exposure. Study overall: Patients' scalps got diphenylcyclopropenone weekly throughout the approximately 23-week study. Alopecia areata, totalis or universalis affected patients, mainly female. Notes on the study in general: Healthy individuals' immune responses may differ from those of donors, who had alopecia.

Individual cDNA molecules received unique molecular identifiers in the library. One entry per CDR3 protein, called by TCRdb with MiXCR from the RACE reads. The table has roughly 94,000 distinct CDR3 sequences, 9.3% seen once. V gave up 0 bases and J gave up 3 bases, with 9 bases separating them. The CDR3 has 15 residues. CDR1 is SGHTA, CDR2 FQGTGA, per germline. Described time point: patch test 2, 6 weeks after DPC sensitization. Stated treatment: therapeutic diphenylcyclopropenone sensitization with weekly scalp DPC. The TCR was taken from a woman in her 40s with alopecia areata. Some clones in this sample may be carry-over from other donors' samples. The sample consisted of whole blood, taken in connection with sensitization to the hapten diphenylcyclopropenone (DPC). J is TRBJ2-1 and V is TRBV7-3, with D tentatively TRBD1 (6 bases). The CDR3 DNA sequence: TGTGCCAGCAGCTTAACTCGGGACAACTACAATGAGCAGTTCTTC. Residues: CASSLTRDNYNEQFF.